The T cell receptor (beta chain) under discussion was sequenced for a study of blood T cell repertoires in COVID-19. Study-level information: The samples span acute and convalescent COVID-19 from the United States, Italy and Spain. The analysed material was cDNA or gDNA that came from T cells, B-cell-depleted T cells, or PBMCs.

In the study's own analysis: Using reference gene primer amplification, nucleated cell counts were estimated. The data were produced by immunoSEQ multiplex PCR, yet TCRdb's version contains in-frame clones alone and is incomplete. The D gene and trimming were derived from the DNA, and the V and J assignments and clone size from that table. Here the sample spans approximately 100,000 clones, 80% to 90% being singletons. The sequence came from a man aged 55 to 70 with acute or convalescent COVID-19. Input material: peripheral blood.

The chain's CDR3 is CASRSEGGSPLHF. Here the CDR3 DNA reads TGTGCCAGCCGGTCGGAGGGAGGATCACCCCTCCACTTT. This sequence joins TRBV5-6 and TRBJ1-6; unclear D gene. The CDR3 runs to 13 residues. Germline V gene sequence: CDR1 SGHDT, CDR2 YYEEEE. The germline V and J ends were trimmed by 7 bases and 10 bases, with 15 bases remaining between them.